The 6 T cell receptor beta chains presented below share a single source sample, sequenced in a study of OX40 agonist ivuxolimab in advanced cancers. Sequenced by immunoSEQ multiplex PCR; TCRdb stores in-frame clones only, minus some. In the table there are some 35,000 clones, approximately 80% of which are singletons. This material consisted of CD4+ or CD8+ T cells sorted from blood, taken in a trial of the OX40 agonist ivuxolimab. The receptors were gathered from an adult with an advanced solid tumor such as melanoma, head and neck, liver or kidney cancer.

This chain joins TRBV6-6 and TRBJ1-3; 8 positions agree with TRBD1. The CDR3 is made up of 14 amino acids. Germline V gene sequence: CDR1 MNHNY, CDR2 SVGAGI (reference sequence). J lost 8 bases, V lost 6 bases, and 9 bases had no gene match. The CDR3 protein is CASRRQGMGDTIYF. DNA for the CDR3: TGTGCCAGCAGAAGACAGGGGATGGGAGACACCATATATTTT.

The genes are TRBV6-6 and TRBJ1-6; D is possibly TRBD1 (6 bases). This CDR3 has 15 amino acids. V lost 2 bases to trimming and J lost 6 bases, with 11 bases between them. Germline CDR1 MNHNY, CDR2 SVGAGI (reference sequence). CDR3 protein: CASSYGGALNSPLHF. As DNA, the CDR3 is TGTGCCAGCAGTTACGGGGGGGCGCTTAATTCACCCCTCCACTTT.

This chain connects TRBV30 to TRBJ1-5; D uncertain. Germline CDR1 is GTSNPN and CDR2 is SVGIG (reference sequence). V was trimmed by 0 bases and J by 5 bases, leaving 14 bases between them. The CDR3 sequence is 15 residues long. The CDR3 DNA sequence: TGTGCCTGGAGTGTAGGTGGGGTGATTTATCAGCCCCAGCATTTT. This translates into CAWSVGGVIYQPQHF.

The rearrangement joins TRBV6-6 to TRBJ1-1, with a possible D match to TRBD1 (6 bases). Germline CDR1 reads MNHNY; CDR2 reads SVGAGI (reference sequence). Trimming shortened V by 4 bases and J by 5 bases, and 20 bases separated the two germline ends. This CDR3 has 16 amino acids. Written as DNA, the CDR3 is TGTGCCAGCAGTTCATACACAGGGCCGCTGGTGACTGAAGCTTTCTTT. It translates to CASSSYTGPLVTEAFF.

The chain carries TRBV28 and TRBJ1-1, with TRBD1 matching over 11 bases. Looked up from germline, CDR1 is MDHEN and CDR2 is SYDVKM. The V segment lost 5 bases and the J segment 5 bases; nucleotides outside the gene matches: 7. This CDR3 contains 15 residues. The CDR3, as DNA: TGTGCCAGCAGTCCTAGCCGGGACAGGGGGACTGAAGCTTTCTTT. This translates into CASSPSRDRGTEAFF.

The chain has TRBV6-6 and TRBJ2-7, with 9 nucleotides matching TRBD2. Germline assignment: CDR1 MNHNY and CDR2 SVGAGI (reference sequence). The CDR3 is 15 amino acids. V was clipped by 0 bases and J by 3 bases; unmatched bases: 3. The CDR3 DNA follows: TGTGCCAGCAGTTACTCGCTAGCGGGGTTCTACGAGCAGTACTTC. Translated, it gives CASSYSLAGFYEQYF.